Each of the 17 T cell receptor beta chains below was sequenced from the same sample in a study of blood T cell repertoires in COVID-19. The assay was immunoSEQ multiplex PCR, and TCRdb's table has in-frame clones only and misses some. The table lists 70,000 to 80,000 clones, roughly 87% of them singletons. Specimen: peripheral blood. The receptors were gathered from a woman aged 45-59 years with acute or convalescent COVID-19.

Details on this clone: At the DNA level, this CDR3 is encoded by other sequences in the same sample as well. This chain connects TRBV19 to TRBJ1-5; 10 positions match TRBD1. This CDR3 comprises 15 residues. CDR1 and CDR2 from the germline V gene are LNHDA and SQIVND (reference sequence). Trimming at V came to 5 bases and at J to 1 base, leaving 2 bases not matched to a gene. DNA for the CDR3: TGTGCCAGTAGTTGGACAGGGGGAAGCAATCAGCCCCAGCATTTT. Amino acids: CASSWTGGSNQPQHF.

The chain couples TRBV28 to TRBJ1-2, with 12 bases that match TRBD1. V gave up 4 bases and J gave up 8 bases; unmatched junction bases: 2. This CDR3 region has 13 residues. Germline CDR1 is MDHEN and CDR2 is SYDVKM. The CDR3 reads CASSWDRGHGYTF. The CDR3, as DNA: TGTGCCAGCAGTTGGGACAGGGGGCACGGCTACACCTTC.

The chain uses TRBV5-4 and TRBJ2-2; 11 bases are a match to TRBD2. The CDR3 covers 17 residues. Germline-derived CDR1 and CDR2 are SGHNT and YYREEE (reference sequence). The ends lost 2 bases at V and 7 bases at J; junction bases unmatched: 10. The CDR3 spells CASSFTSGSFRNGELFF. CDR3 DNA: TGTGCCAGCAGCTTTACTAGCGGGAGCTTTAGAAACGGGGAGCTGTTTTTT.

V gene TRBV2 combines with J gene TRBJ2-1; D unresolved. The V gene lost 9 bases and the J gene lost 0 bases, with 12 bases spanning the gap. Looked up from germline, CDR1 is SNHLY and CDR2 is FYNNEI. This CDR3 spans 14 amino acids. The CDR3 region is CASPRSSSYNEQFF. The CDR3 DNA reads TGTGCCAGTCCCCGGAGCAGCTCCTACAATGAGCAGTTCTTC.

The chain carries TRBV7-9 and TRBJ2-7, with D maybe TRBD2 (5 bases). This CDR3 has 15 amino acids. Germline V CDR1 and CDR2: SEHNR, FQNEAQ (reference sequence). V lost 6 bases and J 0 bases, leaving 15 bases between the germline ends. The CDR3 DNA reads TGTGCCAGCAGTCGTGCTCCGGGAAACTCCTACGAGCAGTACTTC. Its translation: CASSRAPGNSYEQYF. Using reference TRBV7-9 and TRBJ2-7 for the parts outside the CDR3, the full variable domain is DTGVSQNPRHKITKRGQNVTFRCDPISEHNRLYWYRQTLGQGPEFLTYFQNEAQLEKSRLLSDRFSAERPKGSFSTLEIQRTEQGDSAMYLCASSRAPGNSYEQYFGPGTRLTVT.

The rearrangement joins TRBV6-2 or TRBV6-3 to TRBJ1-1; TRBD1 aligns across 12 bases. Trimming at V came to 4 bases and at J to 1 base, leaving 7 bases not matched to a gene. CDR1 is MNHEY, CDR2 SVGEGT, per germline. The CDR3 totals 17 residues. CDR3 nucleotides: TGTGCCAGCAGTTCCCACCGGGACAGGGGGCGGAACACTGAAGCTTTCTTT. Translation gives CASSSHRDRGRNTEAFF.

The rearrangement uses TRBV9 and TRBJ2-1; 11 bases line up with TRBD2. Germline CDR1 and CDR2: SGDLS and YYNGEE. The CDR3 is 18 amino acids. Trimming took 0 bases from V and 0 from J; bases not matched to a gene: 5. CDR3 protein: CASSVEGGLAVSYNEQFF. As DNA, the CDR3 is TGTGCCAGCAGCGTAGAGGGGGGACTAGCGGTCTCCTACAATGAGCAGTTCTTC. Drawing the rest from reference TRBV9 and TRBJ2-1, the complete variable domain is DSGVTQTPKHLITATGQRVTLRCSPRSGDLSVYWYQQSLDQGLQFLIQYYNGEERAKGNILERFSAQQFPDLHSELNLSSLELGDSALYFCASSVEGGLAVSYNEQFFGPGTRLTVL.

The rearrangement joins TRBV11-2 to TRBJ1-2; the match to TRBD1 covers 7 bases. There are 15 residues in the CDR3. V gave up 1 base and J gave up 6 bases; unmatched junction bases: 8. Germline values: CDR1 SGHAT, CDR2 FQNNGV. CDR3 in amino acids: CASSLVQGRFDGYTF. As DNA, the CDR3 is TGTGCCAGCAGCTTAGTACAGGGGAGATTCGATGGCTACACCTTC.

The rearrangement uses TRBV5-1 and TRBJ2-3; 11 bases line up with TRBD2. This CDR3 region has 16 residues. V shed 2 bases and J 3 bases; nucleotides not matched to a gene: 5. The germline V gene has CDR1 SGHRS and CDR2 YFSETQ. The CDR3 coding sequence is TGCGCCAGCAGCTTAGGGACTAGCGGACCGACAGATACGCAGTATTTT. This translates into CASSLGTSGPTDTQYF.

The chain recombines TRBV9 with TRBJ1-2; TRBD1 matches 10 bases. The ends lost 4 bases at V and 3 bases at J; junction bases unmatched: 9. The CDR3 loop spans 16 amino acids. From germline, CDR1 is SGDLS and CDR2 YYNGEE. The CDR3 sequence is CASSPDRDRGYYGYTF. For the CDR3, the DNA is TGTGCCAGCAGCCCGGATCGGGACAGGGGTTACTATGGCTACACCTTC.

The V call is TRBV11-2, the J call TRBJ1-6, with D maybe TRBD1 (6 bases). With 5 bases removed from V and 10 bases from J, the gap between germline ends came to 12 bases. CDR1 SGHAT and CDR2 FQNNGV come from the germline V gene. The CDR3 has 13 amino acids. The chain's CDR3 is CASSRNRDSPLHF. The CDR3 region has the DNA TGTGCCAGCAGCCGGAACAGGGACTCACCCCTCCACTTT.

This clone has only a few counts. V gene TRBV30 combines with J gene TRBJ2-7; no firm D call. V was trimmed by 2 bases and J by 1 base, leaving 9 bases between them. The CDR3 extends over 13 amino acids. The germline V gene has CDR1 GTSNPN and CDR2 SVGIG (reference sequence). CDR3 protein: CAWSRGLSYEQYF. The CDR3 bases are TGTGCCTGGAGTCGCGGCTTATCCTACGAGCAGTACTTC.

On this clone: In the same sample, other DNA sequences code for this CDR3. The rearrangement uses TRBV28 and TRBJ1-5; 9 bases fit TRBD1. The germline CDR1 and CDR2 sequences are MDHEN and SYDVKM. J gave up 2 bases and V 5 bases, and 1 base lay outside the gene matches. The CDR3 runs to 14 residues. The CDR3 nucleotides are TGTGCCAGCAGTCGGACAGGGGGCAATCAGCCCCAGCATTTT. It is translated as CASSRTGGNQPQHF.

J is TRBJ2-1 and V is TRBV5-1; 11 bases are shared with TRBD2. The V gene end was trimmed by 1 base and the J gene end by 0 bases; junction bases not matched to a gene: 0. The CDR3 is 16 amino acids. Germline CDR1 is SGHRS and CDR2 is YFSETQ. Here the CDR3 DNA reads TGCGCCAGCAGCTTGACTAGCGGGAGCTCCTACAATGAGCAGTTCTTC. It is translated as CASSLTSGSSYNEQFF.

The gene calls are TRBV9 and TRBJ2-1, with D tentatively TRBD1 (5 bases). Between the trimmed V and J ends, which lost 0 bases and 7 bases, there was a span of 8 bases. The CDR3 runs to 13 residues. The germline gives CDR1 SGDLS, CDR2 YYNGEE. This CDR3 is CASSVATANEQFF. The CDR3 nucleotides are TGTGCCAGCAGCGTAGCGACAGCAAATGAGCAGTTCTTC.

The rearrangement links TRBV6-1 to TRBJ2-6; TRBD1 is a possible D gene (5 bases). The CDR3 is 16 residues long. Trimming removed 3 bases at V and 0 bases at J, with 9 bases between. Per the germline V gene, CDR1 is MNHNS and CDR2 is SASEGT. The DNA for the CDR3 is TGTGCCAGCAGTGATAGGGGAAGCTCTGGGGCCAACGTCCTGACTTTC. Its protein product is CASSDRGSSGANVLTF.

The chain couples TRBV14 to TRBJ1-1; possibly TRBD1 for D (5 bases). Germline CDR1 reads SGHDN; CDR2 reads FVKESK. This CDR3 comprises 15 residues. V was shortened by 5 bases and J by 4 bases, with 17 bases between the two germline ends. CDR3 coding DNA: TGTGCCAGCAGCGCCTCGGACATCACGGGCACTGAAGCTTTCTTT. This translates into CASSASDITGTEAFF. Full variable domain (rest looked up from reference TRBV14 and TRBJ1-1): EAGVTQFPSHSVIEKGQTVTLRCDPISGHDNLYWYRRVMGKEIKFLLHFVKESKQDESGMPNNRFLAERTGGTYSTLKVQPAELEDSGVYFCASSASDITGTEAFFGQGTRLTVV.